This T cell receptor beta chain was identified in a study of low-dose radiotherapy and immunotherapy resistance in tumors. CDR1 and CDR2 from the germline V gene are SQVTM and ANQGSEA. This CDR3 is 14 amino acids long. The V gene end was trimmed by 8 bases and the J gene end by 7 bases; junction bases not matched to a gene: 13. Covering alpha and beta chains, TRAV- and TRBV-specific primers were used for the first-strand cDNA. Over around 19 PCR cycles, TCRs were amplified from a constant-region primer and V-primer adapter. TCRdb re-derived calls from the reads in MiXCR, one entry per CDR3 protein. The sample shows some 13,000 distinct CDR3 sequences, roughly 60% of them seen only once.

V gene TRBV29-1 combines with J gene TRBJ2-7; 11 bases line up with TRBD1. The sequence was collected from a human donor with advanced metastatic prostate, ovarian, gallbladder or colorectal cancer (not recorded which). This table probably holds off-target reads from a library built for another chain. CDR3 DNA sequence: TGCAGCCCCCCTTTCGGACAGGGGGCGAGGGAGCAGTACTTC. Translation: CSPPFGQGAREQYF.